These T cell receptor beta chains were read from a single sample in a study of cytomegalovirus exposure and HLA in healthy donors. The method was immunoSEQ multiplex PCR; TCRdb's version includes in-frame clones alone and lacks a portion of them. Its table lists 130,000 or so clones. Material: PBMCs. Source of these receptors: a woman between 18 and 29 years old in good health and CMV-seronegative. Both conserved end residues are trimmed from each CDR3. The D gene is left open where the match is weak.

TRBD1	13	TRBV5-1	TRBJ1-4	ASTLTGGLGEKLF
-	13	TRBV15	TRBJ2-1	ATSREGQGYNEQF
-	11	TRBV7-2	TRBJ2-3	ASSLYSSSTQY
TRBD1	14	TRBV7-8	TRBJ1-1	ASSPESRGRGTEAF
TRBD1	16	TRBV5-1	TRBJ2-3	ASSSETQTGGFTDTQY
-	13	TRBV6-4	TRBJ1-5	ASSDSNSIGQPQH
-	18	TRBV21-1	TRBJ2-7	ASSKAIRRLAALPPYEQY
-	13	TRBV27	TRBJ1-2	ASSFLGHPNYGYT
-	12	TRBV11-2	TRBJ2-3	ASSFVTNPDTQY
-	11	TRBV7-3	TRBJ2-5	ASSTDYQGTQY
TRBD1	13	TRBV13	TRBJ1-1	ASSLIDRGNTEAF
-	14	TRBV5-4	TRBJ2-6	ASSLGAGSGANVLT
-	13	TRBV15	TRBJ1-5	ATSRDWTFNQPQH
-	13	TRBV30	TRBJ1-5	AWSTNPSRSQPQH
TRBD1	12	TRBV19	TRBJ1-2	ASSGGQGSGGYT
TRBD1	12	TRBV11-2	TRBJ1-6	ASSLDRAGSPLH
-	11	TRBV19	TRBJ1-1	ASSITVNTEAF
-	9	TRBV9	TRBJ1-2	ATQGYYGYT
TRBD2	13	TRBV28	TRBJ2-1	ASSFMAGVSYEQF
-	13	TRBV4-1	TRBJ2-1	ASSQGLIGVNEQF
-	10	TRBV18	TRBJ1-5	ASSEPMQPQH
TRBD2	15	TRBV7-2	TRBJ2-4	ASSYPTSGRAKNIQY
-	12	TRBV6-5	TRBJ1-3	ASSYRGSGNTIY
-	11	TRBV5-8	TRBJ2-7	ASSFRTGYEQY
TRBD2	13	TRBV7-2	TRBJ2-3	ASSFGAGGADTQY
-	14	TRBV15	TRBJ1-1	ATTGLYGVRDTEAF
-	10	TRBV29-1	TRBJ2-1	SVVFGAGEQF
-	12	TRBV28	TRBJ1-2	ASSPHTGLNGYT
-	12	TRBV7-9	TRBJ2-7	ASSSVGSPYEQY
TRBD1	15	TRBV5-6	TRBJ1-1	ASSSRGQPLMNTEAF